These 18 T cell receptor beta chains share one sample of origin, sequenced in a study of T cell repertoires in cytomegalovirus infection (dated by TCRdb to about 2019). The treatment or condition tag for this specimen amounts to: in vitro stimulation with specific CMV peptide epitopes to enrich CMV-specific T cells. The run used an Illumina HiSeq 1500. TCRdb trimmed the raw reads at Q25, called clones with MiXCR and kept productive beta chains. Identical CDR3 protein sequences are pooled into one entry, listed with their most common genes and DNA. This sample comprises 86,000 or so distinct CDR3 sequences, approximately 24% of them detected only once. The ten largest clones capture roughly 50% of the sample. No antigens are known for them. Specimen: CD8+ T cells from cultured PBMCs, collected from culture after CMV antigen stimulation. These receptors all stem from a human donor in good health (CMV status not recorded). Some clones in this sample may be carry-over from other donors' samples.

The rearrangement uses TRBV2 and TRBJ2-7; D gene uncertain. The ends were cut back, 0 bases at V and 0 bases at J, with 9 bases in the middle. This CDR3 has 15 residues. Germline V gene sequence: CDR1 SNHLY, CDR2 FYNNEI. As DNA, the CDR3 is TGTGCCAGCAGTGAAGCTGAATTAAGCTCCTACGAGCAGTACTTC. It translates to CASSEAELSSYEQYF.

This clonotype was seen ten or more times. The chain recombines TRBV7-2 with TRBJ2-2; 12 nucleotides align to TRBD2. With V trimmed by 6 bases and J by 2 bases, 4 bases remained unmatched. CDR1 is SGHTA, CDR2 FQGNSA, per germline. The CDR3 contains 16 residues. In nucleotides, the CDR3 is TGTGCCAGCAGTTCTAGCGGGGGGGTAAACACCGGGGAGCTGTTTTTT. Translation gives CASSSSGGVNTGELFF.

This clonotype has a count of ten or more. This chain uses TRBV7-8 with TRBJ2-2; perhaps TRBD1 as D (5 bases). This CDR3 is built from 14 residues. Germline CDR1 and CDR2: SGHVS and FQNEAQ. Trimming pared 2 bases from V and 4 bases from J, leaving 8 bases between. The CDR3, as DNA: TGTGCCAGCAGCTTAACAAGGGGCACCGGGGAGCTGTTTTTT. Amino acids: CASSLTRGTGELFF.

This clonotype was counted only a few times. V is TRBV6-5 and J is TRBJ2-3; the match to TRBD2 covers 7 bases. CDR1 is MNHEY and CDR2 is SVGAGI in the germline V gene. This CDR3 contains 14 residues. Germline trimming cut 6 bases from V and 6 bases from J; bases unmatched to any gene: 9. In nucleotides, the CDR3 is TGTGCCAGCAGGGGGGAGGGCCCGTTGGATACGCAGTATTTT. Translating it yields CASRGEGPLDTQYF.

J is TRBJ2-1 and V is TRBV28; 10 bases agree with TRBD2. Germline trimming cut 6 bases from V and 4 bases from J; bases unmatched to any gene: 9. The length of the CDR3 is 16 residues. Germline lookup yields CDR1 MDHEN and CDR2 SYDVKM. The CDR3 is CASSRAPSGGYNEQFF. The CDR3 region has the DNA TGTGCCAGCAGCCGTGCCCCTAGCGGGGGTTACAATGAGCAGTTCTTC.

This chain connects TRBV29-1 to TRBJ1-6; 7 positions match TRBD1. The CDR3 totals 12 residues. The J segment lost 8 bases and the V segment lost 4 bases, leaving 2 bases of the junction unmatched. Germline lookup yields CDR1 SQVTM and CDR2 ANQGSEA. The CDR3 sequence: CSVATGDSPLHF. CDR3 nucleotide sequence: TGCAGCGTTGCAACAGGGGATTCACCCCTCCACTTT.

This clonotype occurred many times. The chain links TRBV7-7 to TRBJ2-2, with TRBD1 as a possible D gene (5 bases). Trimming stripped 1 base from V and 1 base from J, with 7 bases between. Per the germline V gene, CDR1 is SSHAT and CDR2 is FNYEAQ (reference sequence). The CDR3 has 15 residues. The CDR3 loop reads CASSLEGRNTGELFF. CDR3 DNA: TGTGCCAGCAGCTTAGAGGGGCGGAACACCGGGGAGCTGTTTTTT.

The table lists this clonotype with many counts. The chain couples TRBV6-2 or TRBV6-3 to TRBJ2-1; 9 bases agree with TRBD2. CDR1 is MNHEY and CDR2 is SVGEGT in the germline V gene. The CDR3 is 14 amino acids. J lost 7 bases, V lost 4 bases, and 5 bases had no gene match. The DNA of the CDR3 is TGTGCCAGCAGTTTAGCGGGAGCGGGAAATGAGCAGTTCTTC. It yields the protein CASSLAGAGNEQFF.

Only a few counts were recorded for this clonotype. The chain recombines TRBV6-1 with TRBJ2-5, with D possibly called TRBD1 or TRBD2 (5 bases each). CDR1 and CDR2 from the germline V gene are MNHNS and SASEGT. This CDR3 is built from 15 residues. Trimming took off 7 bases at V and 4 bases at J, with 19 bases between the two ends. The CDR3 spells CASTGSLRRSETQYF. The CDR3, as DNA: TGTGCCAGCACAGGGAGCCTTAGGCGGTCAGAGACCCAGTACTTC.

The chain carries TRBV2 and TRBJ2-4; perhaps TRBD1 as D (6 bases). Looked up from germline, CDR1 is SNHLY and CDR2 is FYNNEI. The length of the CDR3 is 13 residues. V was pared by 8 bases and J by 4 bases, with 12 bases between. CDR3 region: CASYDRPKNIQYF. The DNA of the CDR3 is TGTGCCAGCTATGACAGGCCGAAAAACATTCAGTACTTC.

This clonotype turned up a few times. The rearrangement links TRBV4-3 to TRBJ2-5; 7 positions match TRBD2. The V gene's germline CDR1 is LGHNA and CDR2 YSLEER. V shed 0 bases, J shed 5 bases, and the junction held 12 bases outside the gene matches. The CDR3 length is 17 residues. This chain's CDR3 is CASSQDFEGGPGETQYF. The CDR3 coding sequence is TGCGCCAGCAGCCAAGATTTTGAGGGAGGGCCGGGGGAGACCCAGTACTTC.

This clonotype was picked up a small number of times. The chain uses TRBV9 and TRBJ1-4, with D uncertain. The germline V gene has CDR1 SGDLS and CDR2 YYNGEE. V lost 4 bases, J lost 4 bases, and 14 bases lay in between. This CDR3 has 15 amino acids. The CDR3 reads CASSPRGRINEKLFF. The CDR3 DNA sequence: TGTGCCAGCAGCCCCCGAGGACGGATTAATGAAAAACTGTTTTTT.

This clonotype was detected a few times. The genes are TRBV4-3 and TRBJ2-3; D tentatively reads TRBD1 or TRBD2 (5 bases each). Trimming took 0 bases from V and 7 from J, leaving 11 bases between them. There are 14 residues in the CDR3. Germline V gene lookup returns CDR1 LGHNA and CDR2 YSLEER. The CDR3 bases are TGCGCCAGCAGCCAAGATCGGGGCGGGCATACGCAGTATTTT. The encoded protein is CASSQDRGGHTQYF.

This clonotype was detected only a few times. J is TRBJ1-1 and V is TRBV12-3 or TRBV12-4; weak D call: TRBD1 (5 bases). The V gene lost 7 bases and the J gene lost 1 base, with 10 bases spanning the gap. This CDR3 has 13 residues. CDR3 DNA sequence: TGTGCCAGCAACCTAGACAGGAACACTGAAGCTTTCTTT. This gives the protein CASNLDRNTEAFF.

By sample fraction, this clonotype is medium-sized. The genes are TRBV7-2 and TRBJ2-2; maybe TRBD1 (6 bases). The CDR3 is 15 residues long. V was pared by 4 bases and J by 5 bases, with 14 bases between. From germline, CDR1 is SGHTA and CDR2 FQGNSA. Here the CDR3 reads CASSSDSRGTGELFF. CDR3 DNA: TGTGCCAGCAGCTCGGACAGTCGGGGAACCGGGGAGCTGTTTTTT.

V and J are TRBV10-3 and TRBJ2-7; 9 nucleotides match TRBD2. Trimming removed 2 bases from V and 3 bases from J; junction bases left unmatched: 8. CDR1 and CDR2 (germline): ENHRY, SYGVKD. This CDR3 has 16 residues. The chain's CDR3 is CAISEILSGGNYEQYF. CDR3 DNA sequence: TGTGCCATCAGTGAGATCCTCAGCGGGGGGAACTACGAGCAGTACTTC.

The chain couples TRBV6-2 or TRBV6-3 to TRBJ1-6; tentative D call: TRBD1 (6 bases). Trimming shortened V by 2 bases and J by 7 bases, and 12 bases separated the two germline ends. Per germline, CDR1 MNHEY and CDR2 SVGEGT. The CDR3 totals 15 residues. The CDR3 nucleotides read TGTGCCAGCAGTTACGTCAGGGGTACGAATTCACCCCTCCACTTT. Its translation: CASSYVRGTNSPLHF.

The CDR3 DNA is TGTGCCAGCAGCCAAGGCCGGGGGGCCTACGAGCAGTACTTC. Translation gives CASSQGRGAYEQYF. The chain recombines TRBV4-2 with TRBJ2-7, with 7 bases lining up with TRBD2. J gave up 2 bases and V 1 base, and 2 bases lay outside the gene matches. Germline lookup yields CDR1 LGHNA and CDR2 YNFKEQ. This CDR3 has 14 amino acids.